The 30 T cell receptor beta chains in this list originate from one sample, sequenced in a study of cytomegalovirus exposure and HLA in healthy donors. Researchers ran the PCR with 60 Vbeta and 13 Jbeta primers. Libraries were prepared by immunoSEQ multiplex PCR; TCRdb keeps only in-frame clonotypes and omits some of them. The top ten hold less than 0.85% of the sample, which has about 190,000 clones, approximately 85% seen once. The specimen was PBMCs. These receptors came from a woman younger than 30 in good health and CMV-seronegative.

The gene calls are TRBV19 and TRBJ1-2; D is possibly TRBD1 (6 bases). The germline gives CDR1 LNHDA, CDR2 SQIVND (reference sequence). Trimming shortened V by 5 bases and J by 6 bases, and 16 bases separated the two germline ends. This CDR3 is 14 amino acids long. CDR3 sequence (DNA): TGTGCCAGTAGTCCAGCGAGGGGGAGCGATGGCTACACCTTC. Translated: CASSPARGSDGYTF.

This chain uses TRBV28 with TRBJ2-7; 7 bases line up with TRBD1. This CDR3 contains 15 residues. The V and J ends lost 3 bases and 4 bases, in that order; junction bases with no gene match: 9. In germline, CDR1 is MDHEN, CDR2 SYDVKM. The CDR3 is CASSFLNRGKYEQYF. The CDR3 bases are TGTGCCAGCAGTTTCTTAAACAGGGGAAAGTACGAGCAGTACTTC.

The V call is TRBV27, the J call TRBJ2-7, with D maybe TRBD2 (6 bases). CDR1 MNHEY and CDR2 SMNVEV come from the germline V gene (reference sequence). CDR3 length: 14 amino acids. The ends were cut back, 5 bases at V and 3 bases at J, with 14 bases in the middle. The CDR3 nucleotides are TGTGCCAGCAGTCTCACAATGGGAGGCTACGAGCAGTACTTC. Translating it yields CASSLTMGGYEQYF.

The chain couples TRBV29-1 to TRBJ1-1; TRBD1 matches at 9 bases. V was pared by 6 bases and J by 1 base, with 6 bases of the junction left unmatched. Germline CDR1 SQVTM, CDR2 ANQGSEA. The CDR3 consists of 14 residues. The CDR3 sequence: CSVAGTGRNTEAFF. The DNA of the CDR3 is TGCAGCGTCGCCGGGACAGGGAGGAACACTGAAGCTTTCTTT.

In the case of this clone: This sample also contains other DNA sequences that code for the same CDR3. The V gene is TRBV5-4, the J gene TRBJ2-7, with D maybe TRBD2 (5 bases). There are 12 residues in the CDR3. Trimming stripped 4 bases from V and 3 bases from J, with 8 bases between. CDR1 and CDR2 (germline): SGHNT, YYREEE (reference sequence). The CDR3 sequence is CASSPGSYEQYF. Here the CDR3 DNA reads TGTGCCAGCAGCCCTGGGAGCTACGAGCAGTACTTC.

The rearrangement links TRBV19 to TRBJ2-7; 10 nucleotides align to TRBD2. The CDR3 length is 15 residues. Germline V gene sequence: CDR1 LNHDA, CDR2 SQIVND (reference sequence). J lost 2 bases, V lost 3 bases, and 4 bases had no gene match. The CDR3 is CASSIGTSDTYEQYF. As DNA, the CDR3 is TGTGCCAGTAGTATTGGGACTAGCGATACCTACGAGCAGTACTTC. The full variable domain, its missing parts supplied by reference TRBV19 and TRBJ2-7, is DGGITQSPKYLFRKEGQNVTLSCEQNLNHDAMYWYRQDPGQGLRLIYYSQIVNDFQKGDIAEGYSVSREKKESFPLTVTSAQKNPTAFYLCASSIGTSDTYEQYFGPGTRLTVT.

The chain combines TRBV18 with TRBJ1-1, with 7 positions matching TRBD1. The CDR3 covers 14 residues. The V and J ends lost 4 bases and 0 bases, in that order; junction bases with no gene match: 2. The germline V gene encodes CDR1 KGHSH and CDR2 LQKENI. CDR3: CASSLTGMNTEAFF. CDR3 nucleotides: TGTGCCAGCTCACTGACAGGGATGAACACTGAAGCTTTCTTT.

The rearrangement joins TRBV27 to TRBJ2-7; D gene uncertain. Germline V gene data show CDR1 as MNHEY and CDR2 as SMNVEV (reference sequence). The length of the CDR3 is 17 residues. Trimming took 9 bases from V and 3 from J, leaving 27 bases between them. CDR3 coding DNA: TGTGCCAGGCGCCACAGTTGTCCAGGCCCTTCCTTCTACGAGCAGTACTTC. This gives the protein CARRHSCPGPSFYEQYF.

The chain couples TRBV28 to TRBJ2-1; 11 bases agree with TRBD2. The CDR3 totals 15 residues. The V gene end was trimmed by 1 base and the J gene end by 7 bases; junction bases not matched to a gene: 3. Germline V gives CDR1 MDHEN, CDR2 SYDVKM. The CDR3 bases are TGTGCCAGCAGTTTATTAGCGGGAGGGCCGAATGAGCAGTTCTTC. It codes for CASSLLAGGPNEQFF.

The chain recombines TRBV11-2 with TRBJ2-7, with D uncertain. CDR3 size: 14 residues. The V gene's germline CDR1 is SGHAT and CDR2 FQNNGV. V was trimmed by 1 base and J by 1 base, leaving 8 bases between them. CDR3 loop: CASSLAGYSYEQYF. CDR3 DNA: TGTGCCAGCAGCTTAGCCGGGTATTCCTACGAGCAGTACTTC.

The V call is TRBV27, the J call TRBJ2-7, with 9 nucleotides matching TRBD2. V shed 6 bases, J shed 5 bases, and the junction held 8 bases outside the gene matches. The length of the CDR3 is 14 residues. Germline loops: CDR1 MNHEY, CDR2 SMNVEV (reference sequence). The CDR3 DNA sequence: TGTGCCAGCAGATTTAGCGGGAGCAAGGACGAGCAGTACTTC. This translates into CASRFSGSKDEQYF.

CDR3 bases: TGTGCCAGCAGCTTGGGACAGGGGGGATTAGCCAAAAACATTCAGTACTTC. This gives the protein CASSLGQGGLAKNIQYF. This rearrangement joins TRBV5-6 to TRBJ2-4, with 9 bases identical to TRBD1. Germline values: CDR1 SGHDT, CDR2 YYEEEE. Trimming cost V 0 bases and J 0 bases; bases outside gene matches: 4. The CDR3 contains 17 residues.

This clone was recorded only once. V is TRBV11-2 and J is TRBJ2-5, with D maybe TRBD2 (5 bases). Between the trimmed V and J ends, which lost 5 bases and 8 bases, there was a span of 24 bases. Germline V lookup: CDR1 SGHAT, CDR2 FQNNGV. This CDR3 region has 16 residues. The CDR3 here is CASSPGRGLLSITQYF. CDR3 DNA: TGTGCCAGCAGCCCCGGGCGAGGGCTACTATCTATAACCCAGTACTTC.

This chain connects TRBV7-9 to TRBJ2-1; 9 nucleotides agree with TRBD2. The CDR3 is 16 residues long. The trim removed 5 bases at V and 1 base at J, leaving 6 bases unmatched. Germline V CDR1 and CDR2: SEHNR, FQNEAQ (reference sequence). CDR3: CASSPSSGGSYNEQFF. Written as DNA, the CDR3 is TGTGCCAGCAGCCCCAGTAGCGGGGGATCCTACAATGAGCAGTTCTTC.

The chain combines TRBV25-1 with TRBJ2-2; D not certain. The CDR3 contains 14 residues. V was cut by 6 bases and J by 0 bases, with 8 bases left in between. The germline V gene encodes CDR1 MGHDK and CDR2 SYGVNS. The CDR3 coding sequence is TGTGCCAGCAGGCCGGAGCCGAACACCGGGGAGCTGTTTTTT. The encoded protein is CASRPEPNTGELFF. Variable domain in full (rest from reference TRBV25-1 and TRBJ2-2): EADIYQTPRYLVIGTGKKITLECSQTMGHDKMYWYQQDPGMELHLIHYSYGVNSTEKGDLSSESTVSRIRTEHFPLTLESARPSHTSQYLCASRPEPNTGELFFGEGSRLTVL.

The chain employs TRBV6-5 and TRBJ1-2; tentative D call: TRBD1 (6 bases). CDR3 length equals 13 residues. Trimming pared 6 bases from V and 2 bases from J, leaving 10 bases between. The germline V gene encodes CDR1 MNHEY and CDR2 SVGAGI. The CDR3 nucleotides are TGTGCCAGCAGCCTTGGACAGAACTATGGCTACACCTTC. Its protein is CASSLGQNYGYTF.

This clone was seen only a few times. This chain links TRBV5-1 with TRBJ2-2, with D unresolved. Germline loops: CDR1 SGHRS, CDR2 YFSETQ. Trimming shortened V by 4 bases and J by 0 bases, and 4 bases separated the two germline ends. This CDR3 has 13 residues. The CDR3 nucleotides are TGCGCCAGCAGCCAATCGAACACCGGGGAGCTGTTTTTT. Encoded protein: CASSQSNTGELFF.

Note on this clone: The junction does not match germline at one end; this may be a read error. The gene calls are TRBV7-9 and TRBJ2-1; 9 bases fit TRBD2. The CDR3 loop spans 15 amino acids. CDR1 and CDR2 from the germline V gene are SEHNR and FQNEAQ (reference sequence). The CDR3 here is CASSIAGETYNEQFF. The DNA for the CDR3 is TGTGCCAGCAGCATAGCGGGAGAGACCTACAATGAGCAGTTCTTC.

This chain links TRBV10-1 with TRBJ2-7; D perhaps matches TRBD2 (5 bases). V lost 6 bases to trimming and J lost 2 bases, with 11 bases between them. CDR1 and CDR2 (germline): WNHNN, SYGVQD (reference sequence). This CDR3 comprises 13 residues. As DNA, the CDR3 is TGCGCCAGCAGCCGGACGGGGACCTACGAGCAGTACTTC. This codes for CASSRTGTYEQYF.

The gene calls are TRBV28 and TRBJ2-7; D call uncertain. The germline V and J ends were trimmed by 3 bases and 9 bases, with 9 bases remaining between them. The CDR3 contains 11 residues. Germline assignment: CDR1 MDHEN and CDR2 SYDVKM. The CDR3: CASSFPRGQYF. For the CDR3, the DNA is TGTGCCAGCAGTTTCCCTCGAGGGCAGTACTTC. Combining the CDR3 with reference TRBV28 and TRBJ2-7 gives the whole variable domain DVKVTQSSRYLVKRTGEKVFLECVQDMDHENMFWYRQDPGLGLRLIYFSYDVKMKEKGDIPEGYSVSREKKERFSLILESASTNQTSMYLCASSFPRGQYFGPGTRLTVT.

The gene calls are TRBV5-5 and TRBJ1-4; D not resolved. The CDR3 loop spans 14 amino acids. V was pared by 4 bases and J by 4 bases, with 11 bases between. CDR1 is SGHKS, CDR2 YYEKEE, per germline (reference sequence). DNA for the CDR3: TGTGCCAGCAGCGAAACCGGAGTTAATGAAAAACTGTTTTTT. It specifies CASSETGVNEKLFF. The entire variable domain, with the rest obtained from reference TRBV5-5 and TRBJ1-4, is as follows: DAGVTQSPTHLIKTRGQQVTLRCSPISGHKSVSWYQQVLGQGPQFIFQYYEKEERGRGNFPDRFSARQFPNYSSELNVNALLLGDSALYLCASSETGVNEKLFFGSGTQLSVL.

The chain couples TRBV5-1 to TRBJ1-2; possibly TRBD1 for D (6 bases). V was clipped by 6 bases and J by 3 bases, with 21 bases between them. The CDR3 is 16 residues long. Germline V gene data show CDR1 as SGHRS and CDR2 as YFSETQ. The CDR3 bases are TGCGCCAGCACCGATTGGGGGGGCAGGGAGGACTATGGCTACACCTTC. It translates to CASTDWGGREDYGYTF. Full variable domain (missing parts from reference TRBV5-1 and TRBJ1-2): KAGVTQTPRYLIKTRGQQVTLSCSPISGHRSVSWYQQTPGQGLQFLFEYFSETQRNKGNFPGRFSGRQFSNSRSEMNVSTLELGDSALYLCASTDWGGREDYGYTFGSGTRLTVV.

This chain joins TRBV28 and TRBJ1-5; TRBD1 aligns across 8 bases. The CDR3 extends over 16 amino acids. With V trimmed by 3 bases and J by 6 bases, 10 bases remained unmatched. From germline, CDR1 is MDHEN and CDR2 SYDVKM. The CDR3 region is CASSFRPGGVGQPQHF. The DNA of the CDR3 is TGTGCCAGCAGTTTCCGGCCAGGGGGCGTCGGTCAGCCCCAGCATTTT.

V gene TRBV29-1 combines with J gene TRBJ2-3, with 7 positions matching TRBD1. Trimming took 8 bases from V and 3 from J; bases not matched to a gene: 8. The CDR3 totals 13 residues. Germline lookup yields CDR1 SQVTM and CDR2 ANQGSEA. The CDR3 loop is CSFRQGGTDTQYF. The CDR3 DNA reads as TGCAGCTTCCGACAGGGCGGGACAGATACGCAGTATTTT.

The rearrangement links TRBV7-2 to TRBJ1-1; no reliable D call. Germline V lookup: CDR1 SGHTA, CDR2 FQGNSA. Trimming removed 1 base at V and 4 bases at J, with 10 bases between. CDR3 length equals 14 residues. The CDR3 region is CASSLGLGGTEAFF. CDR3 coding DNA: TGTGCCAGCAGCTTAGGTCTCGGTGGCACTGAAGCTTTCTTT.

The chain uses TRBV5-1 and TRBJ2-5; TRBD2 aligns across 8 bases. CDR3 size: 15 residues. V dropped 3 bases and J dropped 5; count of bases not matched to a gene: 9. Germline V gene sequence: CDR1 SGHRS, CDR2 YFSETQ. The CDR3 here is CASSSQAGGLETQYF. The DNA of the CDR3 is TGCGCCAGCAGCTCCCAGGCGGGAGGCCTGGAGACCCAGTACTTC. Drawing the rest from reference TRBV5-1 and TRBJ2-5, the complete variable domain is KAGVTQTPRYLIKTRGQQVTLSCSPISGHRSVSWYQQTPGQGLQFLFEYFSETQRNKGNFPGRFSGRQFSNSRSEMNVSTLELGDSALYLCASSSQAGGLETQYFGPGTRLLVL.

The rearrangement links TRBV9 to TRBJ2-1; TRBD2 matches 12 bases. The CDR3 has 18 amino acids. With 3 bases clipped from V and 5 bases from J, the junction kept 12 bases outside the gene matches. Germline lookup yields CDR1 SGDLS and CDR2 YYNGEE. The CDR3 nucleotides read TGTGCCAGCAGCGCCGCGACTTGGACTAGCGGGGCTAACAATGAGCAGTTCTTC. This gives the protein CASSAATWTSGANNEQFF. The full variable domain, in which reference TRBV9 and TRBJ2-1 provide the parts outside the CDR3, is DSGVTQTPKHLITATGQRVTLRCSPRSGDLSVYWYQQSLDQGLQFLIQYYNGEERAKGNILERFSAQQFPDLHSELNLSSLELGDSALYFCASSAATWTSGANNEQFFGPGTRLTVL.

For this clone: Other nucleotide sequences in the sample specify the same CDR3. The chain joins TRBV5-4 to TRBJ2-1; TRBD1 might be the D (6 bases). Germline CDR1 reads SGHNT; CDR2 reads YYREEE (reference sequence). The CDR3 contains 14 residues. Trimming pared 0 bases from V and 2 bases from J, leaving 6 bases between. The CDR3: CASSLGGPYNEQFF. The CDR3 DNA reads TGTGCCAGCAGCTTGGGGGGGCCCTACAATGAGCAGTTCTTC.

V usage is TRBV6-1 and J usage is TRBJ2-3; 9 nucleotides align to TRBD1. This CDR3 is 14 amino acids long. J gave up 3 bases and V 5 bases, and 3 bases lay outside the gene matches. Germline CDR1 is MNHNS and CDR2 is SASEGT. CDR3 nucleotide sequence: TGTGCCAGCAGTAGGGACAGGGTTACAGATACGCAGTATTTT. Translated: CASSRDRVTDTQYF.

In nucleotides, the CDR3 is TGCGCCAGCAGCCAAGATCATCAGACTAGCGGGAGGAATGAGCAGTTCTTC. Its protein is CASSQDHQTSGRNEQFF. The chain uses TRBV4-1 and TRBJ2-1, with TRBD2 matching 13 bases. The CDR3 extends over 17 amino acids. Unmatched junction bases numbered 6, after V lost 0 bases and J lost 7 bases. Germline V lookup: CDR1 MGHRA, CDR2 YSYEKL.